One sample yielded the 20 T cell receptor beta chains listed below, sequenced in a study of identical twins. One entry per CDR3 protein results from TCRdb running MiXCR on the 5' RACE reads. The repertoire holds some 570,000 distinct CDR3 sequences, with 20% to 25% as singletons. This sample was shared with a second study, whose subject was yellow fever vaccine responses in identical twins.

The sample comprised CD4+ T cells sorted from blood. The receptors were gathered from a woman younger than 35 in good health.

In this sample, this clonotype turned up a few times. V gene TRBV7-2 combines with J gene TRBJ2-7; TRBD2 agrees at 8 bases. Germline lookup yields CDR1 SGHTA and CDR2 FQGNSA. CDR3 length: 22 residues. Losses at the gene ends were 2 bases for V and 2 bases for J; bases not matched to a gene: 26. DNA for the CDR3: TGTGCCAGCAGCTTATTTAGGGTGACGACTAGCGCACGGAGAGGAGATCCCTACGAGCAGTACTTC. Encoded protein: CASSLFRVTTSARRGDPYEQYF.

A few counts support this clonotype. This may come from a read error, since a much larger clone is one base off. The rearrangement uses TRBV24-1 and TRBJ2-3; no definite D call. From germline, CDR1 is KGHDR and CDR2 SFDVKD. The CDR3 spans 12 residues. Trimming pared 7 bases from V and 0 bases from J, leaving 4 bases between. CDR3 in amino acids: CATSSSTDTQYF. In DNA form, the CDR3 reads TGTGCCACCAGCTCTAGCACAGATACGCAGTATTTT.

This chain connects TRBV20-1 to TRBJ1-6; D might be TRBD1 (6 bases). The CDR3 extends over 15 amino acids. Germline CDR1 and CDR2: DFQATT and SNEGSKA (reference sequence). V lost 0 bases, J lost 8 bases, and 14 bases lay in between. The CDR3 sequence is CSAREPRQDDSPLHF. CDR3 DNA sequence: TGCAGTGCTAGAGAACCCCGACAGGATGATTCACCCCTCCACTTT.

The chain couples TRBV5-1 to TRBJ1-2; D perhaps matches TRBD1 (5 bases). The CDR3 covers 13 residues. V lost 8 bases and J 5 bases, leaving 16 bases between the germline ends. Per germline, CDR1 SGHRS and CDR2 YFSETQ. In nucleotides, the CDR3 is TGCGCCAGTACCCAGGGACGGGAATATGGCTACACCTTC. This encodes CASTQGREYGYTF.

J is TRBJ2-7 and V is TRBV5-5; D possibly corresponds to TRBD2 (5 bases). V was clipped by 0 bases and J by 2 bases, with 18 bases between them. The CDR3 runs 17 residues. Germline values: CDR1 SGHKS, CDR2 YYEKEE (reference sequence). The CDR3: CASSLGFGYGVPYEQYV. The CDR3 nucleotides read TGTGCCAGCAGCTTGGGGTTTGGGTACGGGGTCCCCTACGAGCAGTACGTC.

The sample holds a few counts of this clonotype. The V call is TRBV5-1, the J call TRBJ1-1; unclear D gene. V gave up 2 bases and J gave up 1 base, with 12 bases separating them. The CDR3 is 15 residues long. Germline CDR1 reads SGHRS; CDR2 reads YFSETQ. CDR3 sequence (DNA): TGCGCCAGCAGCTTAGACACATACCAGAACACTGAAGCTTTCTTT. Amino acids: CASSLDTYQNTEAFF.

In its sample, this clonotype was seen a few times. The rearrangement uses TRBV6-5 and TRBJ2-1, with 7 nucleotides matching TRBD1. The CDR3 contains 14 residues. V trimming: 2 bases; J trimming: 8 bases; junction bases outside the gene matches: 6. Germline V gene sequence: CDR1 MNHEY, CDR2 SVGAGI. The CDR3 sequence: CASSYRQGVDEQFF. DNA of the CDR3: TGTGCCAGCAGTTACCGTCAGGGGGTGGATGAGCAGTTCTTC.

J is TRBJ2-1 and V is TRBV11-2, with 9 bases matching TRBD1. The CDR3 is 15 residues long. Germline CDR1 SGHAT, CDR2 FQNNGV. Germline trimming cut 1 base from V and 7 bases from J; bases unmatched to any gene: 5. The CDR3 region is CASSLVRTGVNEQFF. The CDR3 nucleotides are TGTGCCAGCAGCTTAGTACGGACAGGGGTGAATGAGCAGTTCTTC. The variable domain in full, with the rest retrieved from reference TRBV11-2 and TRBJ2-1, is EAGVAQSPRYKIIEKRQSVAFWCNPISGHATLYWYQQILGQGPKLLIQFQNNGVVDDSQLPKDRFSAERLKGVDSTLKIQPAKLEDSAVYLCASSLVRTGVNEQFFGPGTRLTVL.

There are a few counts of this clonotype. The rearrangement links TRBV6-5 to TRBJ2-3; D might be TRBD2 (6 bases). The germline gives CDR1 MNHEY, CDR2 SVGAGI. Trimming cost V 2 bases and J 2 bases, with 14 bases left between them. The CDR3 has 16 amino acids. The CDR3 nucleotides are TGTGCCAGCAGTTACCTCGGGGGAGGCTCCACAGATACGCAGTATTTT. Its translation is CASSYLGGGSTDTQYF.

This clonotype has only one observation. The rearrangement uses TRBV12-3 or TRBV12-4 and TRBJ2-7; TRBD2 matches at 7 bases. V lost 3 bases and J lost 4; bases outside the gene matches: 6. There are 14 residues in the CDR3. The DNA for the CDR3 is TGTGCCAGCAGTTTTGGGAGGGCCGGTTACGAGCAGTACTTC. Translation: CASSFGRAGYEQYF.

This clonotype has a handful of counts. V gene TRBV20-1 combines with J gene TRBJ2-4; possibly TRBD2 for D (6 bases). The CDR3 spans 15 residues. Germline CDR1 and CDR2: DFQATT and SNEGSKA (reference sequence). Trimming left V 3 bases short and J 1 base short, with 13 bases between. The CDR3 loop is CSASAGGAAKNIQYF. CDR3 nucleotide sequence: TGCAGTGCTAGCGCAGGAGGGGCCGCCAAAAACATTCAGTACTTC.

This clonotype was counted a few times. The chain carries TRBV3-1 and TRBJ2-3; TRBD2 is a possible D gene (6 bases). Germline CDR1 and CDR2: LGHDT and YNNKEL (reference sequence). V gave up 5 bases and J gave up 2 bases, with 17 bases separating them. The CDR3 covers 16 residues. The CDR3 coding sequence is TGTGCCAGCAGCGCCCGGGGGATAACGGCCACAGATACGCAGTATTTT. It codes for CASSARGITATDTQYF.

The CDR3 region is CASSYTSGDPHEQFF. CDR3 DNA sequence: TGTGCCAGCAGTTACACTAGCGGGGACCCTCATGAGCAGTTCTTC. This chain uses TRBV6-2 or TRBV6-3 with TRBJ2-1; 10 bases are a match to TRBD2. Germline V gene lookup returns CDR1 MNHEY and CDR2 SVGEGT. V shed 2 bases and J 8 bases; nucleotides not matched to a gene: 6. There are 15 residues in the CDR3.

This clonotype has just a few counts. The genes are TRBV3-1 and TRBJ1-4; 8 bases agree with TRBD1. The V and J ends lost 1 base and 8 bases, in that order; junction bases with no gene match: 3. The CDR3 is made up of 14 amino acids. Germline values: CDR1 LGHDT, CDR2 YNNKEL (reference sequence). The CDR3 loop is CASSQAGQDEKLFF. CDR3 nucleotide sequence: TGTGCCAGCAGCCAAGCGGGACAGGACGAAAAACTGTTTTTT.

This clonotype came up a few times. V and J are TRBV5-1 and TRBJ2-3; D gene uncertain. The V gene's germline CDR1 is SGHRS and CDR2 YFSETQ. The CDR3 contains 13 residues. V was shortened by 4 bases and J by 6 bases, with 12 bases between the two germline ends. The CDR3 DNA sequence: TGCGCCAGCAGCCAGCCTCCCCTGGATACGCAGTATTTT. Translation: CASSQPPLDTQYF. Complete variable domain (other parts from reference TRBV5-1 and TRBJ2-3): KAGVTQTPRYLIKTRGQQVTLSCSPISGHRSVSWYQQTPGQGLQFLFEYFSETQRNKGNFPGRFSGRQFSNSRSEMNVSTLELGDSALYLCASSQPPLDTQYFGPGTRLTVL.

The CDR3 sequence: CASSLALAMNTGELFF. CDR3 bases: TGTGCCAGCAGCTTAGCGCTAGCCATGAACACCGGGGAGCTGTTTTTT. The chain employs TRBV7-9 and TRBJ2-2, with D possibly matching TRBD2 (5 bases). V lost 0 bases and J lost 1, with 9 bases in between. The CDR3 consists of 16 residues. Germline CDR1 and CDR2: SEHNR and FQNEAQ (reference sequence).

This clonotype has a handful of counts. The chain employs TRBV6-1 and TRBJ2-2; a weak D match, TRBD2 (7 bases). The germline gives CDR1 MNHNS, CDR2 SASEGT. This CDR3 has 15 residues. V was trimmed by 8 bases and J by 3 bases, leaving 16 bases between them. CDR3: CASGTGRGDTGELFF. The CDR3 DNA sequence: TGTGCCAGCGGTACAGGGAGGGGGGACACCGGGGAGCTGTTTTTT.

This clonotype was counted between two and nine times. V gene TRBV6-5 combines with J gene TRBJ1-1; D remains ambiguous. The CDR3 runs 14 residues. Between the trimmed V and J ends, which lost 0 bases and 3 bases, there was a span of 8 bases. Germline V CDR1 and CDR2: MNHEY, SVGAGI. CDR3 protein: CASSYSDIYTEAFF. The DNA of the CDR3 is TGTGCCAGCAGTTACTCCGACATATACACTGAAGCTTTCTTT.

In this sample, this clonotype turned up a few times. The V and J genes are TRBV12-3 or TRBV12-4 and TRBJ2-2; D gene uncertain. V was pared by 3 bases and J by 3 bases, with 8 bases between. CDR3 length: 14 residues. In nucleotides, the CDR3 is TGTGCCAGCAGTTTTTTGGGTTACACCGGGGAGCTGTTTTTT. Translating gives CASSFLGYTGELFF.

This clonotype was recorded a few times. The chain links TRBV2 to TRBJ2-1; D not certain. The CDR3 is 12 residues long. Germline-derived CDR1 and CDR2 are SNHLY and FYNNEI. V shed 3 bases and J shed 8 bases, with 8 bases lying between them. Written as DNA, the CDR3 is TGTGCCAGCAGTGAGGACGTGGATGAGCAGTTCTTC. Translation gives CASSEDVDEQFF. The full variable domain, with the rest looked up from reference TRBV2 and TRBJ2-1, is EPEVTQTPSHQVTQMGQEVILRCVPISNHLYFYWYRQILGQKVEFLVSFYNNEISEKSEIFDDQFSVERPDGSNFTLKIRSTKLEDSAMYFCASSEDVDEQFFGPGTRLTVL.